This T cell receptor beta chain comes out of a study of blood T cell repertoires in COVID-19. The wider study: Sites in the United States, Italy and Spain provided acute and convalescent COVID-19 samples. PBMCs, B-cell-depleted T cells, or T cells provided the cDNA or gDNA that made up the material.

Germline V gene sequence: CDR1 SGHRS, CDR2 YFSETQ. The CDR3 has 15 residues. V lost 0 bases, J lost 6 bases, and 5 bases stayed unmatched. The data were produced by immunoSEQ multiplex PCR, yet TCRdb's version contains in-frame clones alone and is incomplete. The sample shows roughly 86,000 clones, about three quarters of them seen only once. This receptor was taken from a man aged 50-59 years who had recovered from COVID-19. The chain combines TRBV5-1 with TRBJ2-2; TRBD1 agrees at 7 bases. Input material: peripheral blood. The CDR3 region is CASSLEGGKAGELFF. The CDR3 DNA reads TGCGCCAGCAGCTTGGAAGGGGGCAAGGCCGGGGAGCTGTTTTTT.